These T cell receptor beta chains were read from a single sample in a study of blood T cells in healthy people across ages. MiXCR, applied by TCRdb to the 5' RACE reads, yields one record per CDR3 protein. The repertoire holds 600,000 to 900,000 distinct CDR3 sequences, about 26% seen once, with 3% in the top ten. These records were also assigned to another study, of T cells of mothers and their children.

Specimen: blood. These TCRs come from a boy aged 5-17 years in good health. Both conserved end residues are part of each CDR3. D genes are given only for firm matches. Only some rows state a clone size, as once, few, many or a class for expanded clones.

D gene,CDR3 length,V gene,J gene,clone size,CDR3 DNA,CDR3 protein
TRBD1,16,TRBV18,TRBJ2-1,few,TGTGCCAGCTCACCAGCCGGGACAGGGCCTTACAATGAGCAGTTCTTC,CASSPAGTGPYNEQFF
TRBD1,17,TRBV28,TRBJ2-7,NA,TGTGCCAGCAGACTACCGGGACAGGGGGAGAGCTCCTACGAGCAGTACTTC,CASRLPGQGESSYEQYF
NA,12,TRBV20-1,TRBJ2-4,few,TGCAGTGCGGGACTTTGGGGAAACATTCAGTACTTC,CSAGLWGNIQYF
NA,14,TRBV28,TRBJ2-7,NA,TGTGCCAGCAGTTTTACGGACAGCTTTTACGAGCAGTACTTC,CASSFTDSFYEQYF
NA,18,TRBV10-3,TRBJ1-3,NA,TGTGCCATCAGTGAGTCCCCCGGGACCGGGAACTCTGGAAACACCATATATTTT,CAISESPGTGNSGNTIYF
NA,11,TRBV29-1,TRBJ1-1,few,TGCAGCGTTACTGAAGTAACTGAAGCTTTCTTT,CSVTEVTEAFF
NA,14,TRBV29-1,TRBJ2-7,NA,TGCAGCGTTGAAAGGACATCGGGGGACTACGAGCAGTACTTC,CSVERTSGDYEQYF
TRBD2,12,TRBV12-3/TRBV12-4,TRBJ2-4,NA,TGTGCCAGCTCACCCGCTAGCGGCATTCAGTACTTC,CASSPASGIQYF
NA,15,TRBV12-3/TRBV12-4,TRBJ2-1,NA,TGTGCCAGCAGTTTAGCGGGGGGCCGGTGGAATGAGCAGTTCTTC,CASSLAGGRWNEQFF
NA,13,TRBV3-1,TRBJ1-1,few,TGTGCCAGCAGCCAGCGAGTAGACGCTGAAGCTTTCTTT,CASSQRVDAEAFF
NA,12,TRBV5-1,TRBJ1-2,few,TGCGCCAGCAGCTTGGAGGGTCCTGGCTACACCTTC,CASSLEGPGYTF
NA,15,TRBV18,TRBJ1-5,NA,TGTGCCAGCTCACCAGAGGGAGGTAGCGATCAGCCCCAGCATTTT,CASSPEGGSDQPQHF
TRBD1,15,TRBV7-9,TRBJ2-5,NA,TGTGCCAGCAGCTCTTTTACGACAGGGGAGAAGACCCAGTACTTC,CASSSFTTGEKTQYF
NA,15,TRBV4-1,TRBJ2-3,NA,TGCGCCAGCAGCCAAGTCCCAGGGCAGGGGGGTAAGCAGTATTTT,CASSQVPGQGGKQYF
TRBD2,14,TRBV6-6,TRBJ2-7,NA,TGTGCCAGCAGCCCCGGGACTAGCGGAGAACGGGGGTTCTTC,CASSPGTSGERGFF
NA,14,TRBV6-5,TRBJ2-2,few,TGTGCCAGCAGTTCGGGTCCGCTCGCCGGGGAGCTGTTTTTT,CASSSGPLAGELFF
TRBD1,12,TRBV27,TRBJ1-2,NA,TGTGCCAGCAGTTCCAGACAGGGCCCCTACACCTTC,CASSSRQGPYTF
NA,12,TRBV11-3,TRBJ1-1,few,TGTGCCAGCAGTGGAACAGGGCTCGGAGCTTTCTTT,CASSGTGLGAFF
TRBD2,15,TRBV9,TRBJ2-5,few,TGTGCCAGCAGCGCGGCGACTAGCGGGTTGGAGACCCAGTACTTC,CASSAATSGLETQYF
NA,17,TRBV4-2,TRBJ1-2,NA,TGTGCCAGCAGCGATGGACAGCTCAACCCGACGTCCTATGGCTACACCTTC,CASSDGQLNPTSYGYTF
NA,14,TRBV20-1,TRBJ2-5,NA,TGCAGTGCTAGTTCCAGGGCAGGGCCCGAGACCCAGTACTTC,CSASSRAGPETQYF
NA,15,TRBV14,TRBJ2-5,few,TGTGCCAGCAGCCGCCTGGGGGGGCGACAAGAGACCCAGTACTTC,CASSRLGGRQETQYF
TRBD1,15,TRBV6-5,TRBJ2-5,few,TGTGCCAGCAGTCACGACAGGGGGCGCGAGGAGACCCAGTACTTC,CASSHDRGREETQYF
NA,15,TRBV4-2,TRBJ2-5,NA,TGTGCCAGCAGCCAAGGGGGTGGGTCTAAAGAGACCCAGTACTTC,CASSQGGGSKETQYF
NA,13,TRBV19,TRBJ1-2,NA,TGTGCCAGTAAAAGGTCCACCGTCTATGGCTACACCTTC,CASKRSTVYGYTF
NA,17,TRBV9,TRBJ2-1,NA,TGTGCCAGCAGCGTAGGGGGGTCGGTCCCCTCCTACAATGAGCAGTTCTTC,CASSVGGSVPSYNEQFF
NA,13,TRBV6-5,TRBJ1-1,NA,TGTGCCAGCAGACAGGGTAGTCGCACTGAAGCTTTCTTT,CASRQGSRTEAFF
NA,16,TRBV5-1,TRBJ1-2,NA,TGCGCCAGCAGCTTGGCCTCAGGTACCCCTAACTATGGCTACACCTTC,CASSLASGTPNYGYTF
NA,13,TRBV6-2/TRBV6-3,TRBJ2-4,NA,TGTGCCAGCAGTTACGGGGGGGCCAACATTCAGTACTTC,CASSYGGANIQYF
NA,18,TRBV7-2,TRBJ2-3,NA,TGTGCCAGCAGCTTAGTGGTATCTAGCTATAGCAGCACAGATACGCAGTATTTT,CASSLVVSSYSSTDTQYF
NA,12,TRBV29-1,TRBJ2-7,NA,TGCAGCGTTGGGTGGAGATCAAACGAGCAGTACTTC,CSVGWRSNEQYF
NA,12,TRBV27,TRBJ2-1,few,TGTGCCAGCAGTTTGTCCGGAACGGAGCAGTTCTTC,CASSLSGTEQFF
NA,13,TRBV7-9,TRBJ1-1,few,TGTGCCAGCACCCCCTGGGAGAACGCTGAAGCTTTCTTT,CASTPWENAEAFF
TRBD2,14,TRBV5-1,TRBJ2-1,NA,TGCGCCAGCAGCTCCGGGGGGAATCACAATGAGCAGTTCTTC,CASSSGGNHNEQFF
TRBD1,17,TRBV7-3,TRBJ2-1,NA,TGTGCCAGCAGCTCCCGAGCCGGGACAGGGAAAGGGAATGAGCAGTTCTTC,CASSSRAGTGKGNEQFF
NA,15,TRBV9,TRBJ2-6,many,TGTGCCAGCAGCGTAGAGGGTGCTGGGGCCAACGTCCTGACTTTC,CASSVEGAGANVLTF
TRBD2,15,TRBV24-1,TRBJ2-1,NA,TGTGCCACCAGTGATTCCGGGGGGGCCCACAATGAGCAGTTCTTC,CATSDSGGAHNEQFF
TRBD2,16,TRBV12-3/TRBV12-4,TRBJ2-1,NA,TGTGCCAGCAGGCCGACTAGCGGGGCCTCCTACAATGAGCAGTTCTTC,CASRPTSGASYNEQFF
NA,13,TRBV12-3/TRBV12-4,TRBJ2-1,NA,TGTGCCAGCAGTTTAGCGACGACTCATGAGCAGTTCTTC,CASSLATTHEQFF
NA,14,TRBV9,TRBJ1-4,few,TGTGCCAGCACCGTCACAGATCGTAATGAAAAACTGTTTTTT,CASTVTDRNEKLFF